Following are 18 T cell receptor beta chains from one sample sequenced in a study of blood T cell repertoires in COVID-19. Some clones are missing from TCRdb's copy, which holds only in-frame ones; the method was immunoSEQ multiplex PCR. This table holds 50,000 or so clones, around nine tenths found once. Sequencing was performed on peripheral blood. The receptors originated from a woman over 75 with acute or convalescent COVID-19.

The gene calls are TRBV6-6 and TRBJ1-2, with D tentatively TRBD1 (6 bases). Germline V gene lookup returns CDR1 MNHNY and CDR2 SVGAGI (reference sequence). This CDR3 spans 13 amino acids. V shed 7 bases and J shed 3 bases, with 12 bases lying between them. CDR3 loop: CASTAGQYYGYTF. The CDR3 bases are TGTGCCAGCACTGCAGGACAGTACTATGGCTACACCTTC.

This chain links TRBV18 with TRBJ1-4; no definite D call. The ends were cut back, 2 bases at V and 0 bases at J, with 10 bases in the middle. The CDR3 has 16 amino acids. CDR1 KGHSH and CDR2 LQKENI come from the germline V gene. The CDR3 nucleotides are TGTGCCAGCTCACCATTCATGGCAGCAACTAATGAAAAACTGTTTTTT. Translation: CASSPFMAATNEKLFF. The full variable domain, with the rest looked up from reference TRBV18 and TRBJ1-4, is NAGVMQNPRHLVRRRGQEARLRCSPMKGHSHVYWYRQLPEEGLKFMVYLQKENIIDESGMPKERFSAEFPKEGPSILRIQQVVRGDSAAYFCASSPFMAATNEKLFFGSGTQLSVL.

The gene calls are TRBV25-1 and TRBJ2-1; D possibly corresponds to TRBD1 (6 bases). Trimming removed 6 bases at V and 3 bases at J, with 18 bases between. Germline V lookup: CDR1 MGHDK, CDR2 SYGVNS. The CDR3 totals 16 residues. Here the CDR3 reads CASRKGSGQHYNEQFF. CDR3 nucleotides: TGTGCCAGCAGGAAAGGTTCGGGACAACACTACAATGAGCAGTTCTTC.

This chain joins TRBV6-5 and TRBJ1-1; the match to TRBD1 covers 7 bases. The junction had 3 bases not matched to a gene; V was cut back by 6 bases and J by 5 bases. Germline assignment: CDR1 MNHEY and CDR2 SVGAGI. The CDR3 loop spans 12 amino acids. The CDR3 DNA follows: TGTGCCAGCAGGTCAGGGGGGACTGAAGCTTTCTTT. This codes for CASRSGGTEAFF.

This clone was picked up a small number of times. Written as DNA, the CDR3 is TGTGCCACCAGCAGAGGCCCTGCGAGCTCCTACAATGAGCAGTTCTTC. Translation: CATSRGPASSYNEQFF. The chain carries TRBV15 and TRBJ2-1, with no clear D. The germline V gene encodes CDR1 LNHNV and CDR2 YYDKDF (reference sequence). This CDR3 spans 16 amino acids. V was pared by 1 base and J by 0 bases, with 10 bases between.

The DNA for the CDR3 is TGTGCCAGCAGTCCTAATTACTTTTGGACAGGGGAAGGAACTGAAGCTTTCTTT. Its protein product is CASSPNYFWTGEGTEAFF. J is TRBJ1-1 and V is TRBV27, with 9 bases fitting TRBD1. J lost 5 bases, V lost 5 bases, and 18 bases had no gene match. There are 18 residues in the CDR3. Looked up from germline, CDR1 is MNHEY and CDR2 is SMNVEV (reference sequence).

V gene TRBV28 combines with J gene TRBJ2-1, with a tentative D call TRBD1 (6 bases). In germline, CDR1 is MDHEN, CDR2 SYDVKM. The CDR3 spans 14 residues. Trimming removed 6 bases from V and 9 bases from J, with 18 bases in between. CDR3 sequence (DNA): TGTGCCAGCAGCTCGCCGACAGGAAGGCGTGAGCAGTTCTTC. Protein sequence: CASSSPTGRREQFF.

The chain recombines TRBV10-3 with TRBJ2-5; 15 nucleotides agree with TRBD2. This CDR3 region has 13 residues. CDR1 is ENHRY and CDR2 is SYGVKD in the germline V gene. J was trimmed by 9 bases and V by 6 bases; bases with no gene match: 2. The CDR3 DNA reads as TGTGCCATCAGGGGACTAGCGGGAGGTCCCCAGTACTTC. It is translated as CAIRGLAGGPQYF.

The rearrangement uses TRBV4-3 and TRBJ1-5; 7 nucleotides align to TRBD1. V gave up 0 bases and J gave up 1 base; unmatched junction bases: 0. The CDR3 loop spans 15 amino acids. Germline CDR1 LGHNA, CDR2 YSLEER. This CDR3 reads CASSQEGGSNQPQHF. The CDR3 bases are TGCGCCAGCAGCCAAGAAGGGGGCAGCAATCAGCCCCAGCATTTT.

The chain joins TRBV5-6 to TRBJ2-1, with TRBD2 matching 7 bases. The CDR3 contains 16 residues. Germline CDR1 and CDR2: SGHDT and YYEEEE. The ends lost 4 bases at V and 4 bases at J; junction bases unmatched: 11. CDR3 residues: CASSPTLREKYNEQFF. CDR3 nucleotides: TGTGCCAGCAGCCCCACCCTGCGGGAGAAGTACAATGAGCAGTTCTTC.

The chain employs TRBV4-1 and TRBJ2-7; tentative D call: TRBD1 (6 bases). Germline CDR1 and CDR2: MGHRA and YSYEKL. The germline V and J ends were trimmed by 1 base and 0 bases, with 16 bases remaining between them. This CDR3 is 17 amino acids long. CDR3 sequence (DNA): TGCGCCAGCAGCCAAGTCCCCTTGACAGGCGCCTCCTACGAGCAGTACTTC. It encodes CASSQVPLTGASYEQYF.

This clone came up a few times. In nucleotides, the CDR3 is TGTGCCAGCAGCTCCGGTAGCGGGAGGAGTAATGAGCAGTTCTTC. Translation: CASSSGSGRSNEQFF. The chain couples TRBV11-3 to TRBJ2-1, with 10 bases identical to TRBD2. Germline V gives CDR1 SGHNT, CDR2 YENEEA. The V and J ends lost 4 bases and 7 bases, in that order; junction bases with no gene match: 7. The CDR3 is 15 amino acids.

This sequence joins TRBV30 and TRBJ2-3; D not resolved. This CDR3 region has 14 residues. V was pared by 0 bases and J by 2 bases, with 9 bases between. Per the germline V gene, CDR1 is GTSNPN and CDR2 is SVGIG (reference sequence). The CDR3 sequence: CAWSVGTDTDTQYF. The CDR3 DNA is TGTGCCTGGAGTGTGGGCACAGACACAGATACGCAGTATTTT.

The chain uses TRBV27 and TRBJ1-1, with 11 bases aligning to TRBD1. CDR3 size: 14 residues. Germline CDR1 is MNHEY and CDR2 is SMNVEV (reference sequence). The V and J ends lost 8 bases and 3 bases, in that order; junction bases with no gene match: 5. CDR3 region: CASRRDRGDTEAFF. CDR3 nucleotide sequence: TGTGCCAGCCGACGGGACAGGGGGGACACTGAAGCTTTCTTT.

The count of this clone is one. As DNA, the CDR3 is TGCGCCAGCAGCCAAGGAGCGCCTACTTCGAGCTCCTACGAGCAGTACTTC. As protein: CASSQGAPTSSSYEQYF. The chain is built from TRBV4-1 and TRBJ2-7; D not certain. The CDR3 is 17 amino acids. V was pared by 1 base and J by 0 bases, with 16 bases between. Germline CDR1 reads MGHRA; CDR2 reads YSYEKL.

This chain uses TRBV19 with TRBJ2-1, with a tentative D call TRBD1 (5 bases). CDR3 size: 16 residues. Deletions cut 5 bases from V and 3 bases from J, with 17 bases between. In germline, CDR1 is LNHDA, CDR2 SQIVND (reference sequence). The CDR3 sequence: CASSPRASSVYNEQFF. In DNA form, the CDR3 reads TGTGCCAGTAGTCCCAGGGCTTCGTCGGTCTACAATGAGCAGTTCTTC.

The table lists this clone with a count of one. The chain joins TRBV20-1 to TRBJ1-5; 10 positions match TRBD1. J was trimmed by 1 base and V by 5 bases; bases with no gene match: 5. The length of the CDR3 is 15 residues. Germline-derived CDR1 and CDR2 are DFQATT and SNEGSKA (reference sequence). CDR3 in DNA: TGCAGTGCTGGTGGGACAGGGGTGAGCAATCAGCCCCAGCATTTT. Residues: CSAGGTGVSNQPQHF.

This chain connects TRBV13 to TRBJ1-1; a weak D match, TRBD1 (6 bases). Trimming cost V 5 bases and J 3 bases, with 10 bases left between them. The CDR3 length is 13 residues. In germline, CDR1 is PRHDT, CDR2 FYEKMQ (reference sequence). In DNA, the CDR3 is TGTGCCAGCAGCCCGTACAGGGACACTGAAGCTTTCTTT. Protein product: CASSPYRDTEAFF. Full variable domain (remainder filled in from reference TRBV13 and TRBJ1-1): AAGVIQSPRHLIKEKRETATLKCYPIPRHDTVYWYQQGPGQDPQFLISFYEKMQSDKGSIPDRFSAQQFSDYHSELNMSSLELGDSALYFCASSPYRDTEAFFGQGTRLTVV.